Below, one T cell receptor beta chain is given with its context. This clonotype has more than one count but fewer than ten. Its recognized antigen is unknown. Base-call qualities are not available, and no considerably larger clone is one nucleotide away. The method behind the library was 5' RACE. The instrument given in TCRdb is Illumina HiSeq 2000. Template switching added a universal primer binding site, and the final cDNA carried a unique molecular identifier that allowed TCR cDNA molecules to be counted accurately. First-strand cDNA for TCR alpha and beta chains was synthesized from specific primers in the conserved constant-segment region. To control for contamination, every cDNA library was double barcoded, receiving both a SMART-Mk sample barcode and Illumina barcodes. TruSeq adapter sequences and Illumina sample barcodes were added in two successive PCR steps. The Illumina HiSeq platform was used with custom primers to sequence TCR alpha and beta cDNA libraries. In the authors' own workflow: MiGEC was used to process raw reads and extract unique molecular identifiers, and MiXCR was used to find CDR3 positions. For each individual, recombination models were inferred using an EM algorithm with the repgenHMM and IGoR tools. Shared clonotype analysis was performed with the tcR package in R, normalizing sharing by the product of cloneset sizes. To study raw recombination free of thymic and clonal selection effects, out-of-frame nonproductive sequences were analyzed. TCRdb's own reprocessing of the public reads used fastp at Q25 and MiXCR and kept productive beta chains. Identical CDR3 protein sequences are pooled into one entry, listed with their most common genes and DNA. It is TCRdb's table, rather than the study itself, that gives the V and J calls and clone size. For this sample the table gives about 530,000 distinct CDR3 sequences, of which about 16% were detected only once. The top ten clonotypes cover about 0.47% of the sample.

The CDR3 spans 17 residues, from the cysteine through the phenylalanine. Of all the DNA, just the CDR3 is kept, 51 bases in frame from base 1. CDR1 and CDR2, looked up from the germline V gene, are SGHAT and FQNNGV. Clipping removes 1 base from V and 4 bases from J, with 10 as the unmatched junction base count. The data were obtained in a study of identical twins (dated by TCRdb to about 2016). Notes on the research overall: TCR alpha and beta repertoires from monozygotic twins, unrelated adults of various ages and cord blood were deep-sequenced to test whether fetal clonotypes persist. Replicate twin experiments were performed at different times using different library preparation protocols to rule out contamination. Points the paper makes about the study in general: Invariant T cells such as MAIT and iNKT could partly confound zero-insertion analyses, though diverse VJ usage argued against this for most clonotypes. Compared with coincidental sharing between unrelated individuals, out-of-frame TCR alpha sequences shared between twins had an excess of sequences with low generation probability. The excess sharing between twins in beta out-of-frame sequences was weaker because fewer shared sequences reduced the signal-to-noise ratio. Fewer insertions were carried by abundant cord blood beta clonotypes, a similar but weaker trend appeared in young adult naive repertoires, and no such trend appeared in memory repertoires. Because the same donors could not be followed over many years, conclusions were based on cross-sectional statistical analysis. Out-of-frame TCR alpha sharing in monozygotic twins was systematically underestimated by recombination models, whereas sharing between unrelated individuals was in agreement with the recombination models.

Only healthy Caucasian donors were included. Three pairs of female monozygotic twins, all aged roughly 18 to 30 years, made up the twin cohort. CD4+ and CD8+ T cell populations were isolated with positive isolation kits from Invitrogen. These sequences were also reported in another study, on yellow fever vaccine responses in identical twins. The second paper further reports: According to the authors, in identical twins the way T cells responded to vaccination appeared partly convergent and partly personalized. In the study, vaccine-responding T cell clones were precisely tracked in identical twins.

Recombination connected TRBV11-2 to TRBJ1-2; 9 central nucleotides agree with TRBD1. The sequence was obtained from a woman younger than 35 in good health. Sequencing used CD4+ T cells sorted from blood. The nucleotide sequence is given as TGTGCCAGCAGCTTAGGGACACAGGGGGCAATCGGCTATGGCTACACCTTC. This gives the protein CASSLGTQGAIGYGYTF.